This TCR beta chain emerged from a study of T cell clones after liver transplantation. Overall study: Patients counted as tolerant after at least one year off all immunosuppression, enzymes not exceeding twice normal. The study, taken as a whole, reports: Graft donor-reactive T cells may have migrated into the graft rather than being deleted.

With respect to this clone: Its antigen is as yet unknown.

The assay was immunoSEQ multiplex PCR, and TCRdb's table has in-frame clones only and misses some. Of 25,000 to 35,000 clones in the sample, 90% to 95% are singletons; the top ten hold roughly 25%. Source: CD8+ T cells from blood, taken 12 months after liver transplant. This TCR was sampled from a human patient who received a liver transplant. The T cells may come from the graft donor.

In DNA, the CDR3 is TGTGCCAGTAGTATAACCGGGACAGGGGTTGCTGAGCAGTTCTTC. This sequence encodes CASSITGTGVAEQFF. This chain joins TRBV19 and TRBJ2-1; 10 bases map to TRBD1. This CDR3 has 15 amino acids. Germline-derived CDR1 and CDR2 are LNHDA and SQIVND (reference sequence). The V segment lost 2 bases and the J segment 9 bases; nucleotides outside the gene matches: 7.